This TCR beta chain is drawn from a study of identical twins. Each CDR3 protein gets one entry after TCRdb re-called the 5' RACE reads with MiXCR. The data contain just under 650,000 distinct CDR3 sequences, 7.1% of them seen just once; the ten biggest clones take up 1.5% to 2%. The table lists this clonotype with many counts. Per the germline V gene, CDR1 is DFQATT and CDR2 is SNEGSKA (reference sequence). The CDR3 length is 16 residues. V shed 2 bases and J shed 2 bases, with 18 bases lying between them. These same records also appear under a second study, on yellow fever vaccine responses in identical twins.

The V and J genes are TRBV20-1 and TRBJ2-5; weak D call: TRBD1 (5 bases). Sequencing was done on a sample of PBMCs. This sequence was found in a woman younger than 30 in good health. CDR3 bases: TGCAGTGCTAGAATTACCAGGGCTTTTGGACAAGAGACCCAGTACTTC. It yields the protein CSARITRAFGQETQYF.